A selection of T cell receptor beta chains follows, all from one sample in a study of T cell changes during pregnancy in multiple sclerosis. The method was immunoSEQ multiplex PCR; TCRdb's version includes in-frame clones alone and lacks a portion of them. The sample includes 65,000 to 90,000 clones, over 80% of them seen just once. Sequencing used peripheral blood, obtained in the third trimester of pregnancy. All receptors come from a female donor in good health, enrolled as a control in a pregnancy study. Each CDR3 is given with its conserved first and last residue. A D gene is named only where the DNA matches it firmly. Some rows have no size entry. The others give once, few or many, or a class for an expanded clone.

V gene,J gene,clone size,D gene,CDR3 DNA,CDR3 protein
TRBV19,TRBJ2-7,-,TRBD2,TGTGCCAGTAGCACTAGCGGGAGATGGGCCTACGAGCAGTACTTC,CASSTSGRWAYEQYF
TRBV4-1,TRBJ2-1,-,TRBD2,TGCGCCAGCAGCTCCCTGGGCGGACTAGCGGGACCAAATGAGCAGTTCTTC,CASSSLGGLAGPNEQFF
TRBV10-3,TRBJ2-6,-,TRBD2,TGTGCCATCAGTCCTCTCGGGACTAGCGGGGCCGCTGGGGCCAACGTCCTGACTTTC,CAISPLGTSGAAGANVLTF
TRBV19,TRBJ1-5,once,-,TGTGCCAGTAGAAGGCAGGCTTACAATCAGCCCCAGCATTTT,CASRRQAYNQPQHF
TRBV5-1,TRBJ2-5,-,-,TGCGCCAGCAGCTGGGGGCAGGGTCGAGAGACCCAGTACTTC,CASSWGQGRETQYF
TRBV7-9,TRBJ2-1,-,-,TGTGCCAGCGCATTAGAGCTAAATGAGCAGTTCTTC,CASALELNEQFF
TRBV11-3,TRBJ2-5,-,-,TGTGCCAGCAGCCCCAGCAGGGGTGAAGAGACCCAGTACTTC,CASSPSRGEETQYF
TRBV5-1,TRBJ2-6,once,-,TGCGCCAGCAGCGCACGACAGGGAGGCGGGGCCAACGTCCTGACTTTC,CASSARQGGGANVLTF
TRBV11-2,TRBJ1-1,-,-,TGTGCCAGCAGCTTATCTCAGGGGTTAACTGAAGCTTTCTTT,CASSLSQGLTEAFF
TRBV5-4,TRBJ1-4,-,TRBD1,TGTGCCAGGGGGAACCAGGGGGAGGTGGAAAAACTGTTTTTT,CARGNQGEVEKLFF